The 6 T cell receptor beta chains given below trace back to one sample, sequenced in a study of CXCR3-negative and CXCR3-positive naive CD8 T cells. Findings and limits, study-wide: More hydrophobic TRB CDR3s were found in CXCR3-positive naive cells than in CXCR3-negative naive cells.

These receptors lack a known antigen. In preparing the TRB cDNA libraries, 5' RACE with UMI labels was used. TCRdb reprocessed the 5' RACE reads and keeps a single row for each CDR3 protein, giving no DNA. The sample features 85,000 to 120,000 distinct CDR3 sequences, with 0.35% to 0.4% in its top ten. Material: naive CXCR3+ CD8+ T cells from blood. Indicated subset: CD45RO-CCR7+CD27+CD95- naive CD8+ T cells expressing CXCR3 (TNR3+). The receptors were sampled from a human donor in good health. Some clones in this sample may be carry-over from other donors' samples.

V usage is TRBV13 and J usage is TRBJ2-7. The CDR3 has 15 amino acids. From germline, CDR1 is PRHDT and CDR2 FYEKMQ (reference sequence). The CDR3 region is CASSLAPQGTYEQYF. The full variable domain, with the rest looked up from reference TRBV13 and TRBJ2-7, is AAGVIQSPRHLIKEKRETATLKCYPIPRHDTVYWYQQGPGQDPQFLISFYEKMQSDKGSIPDRFSAQQFSDYHSELNMSSLELGDSALYFCASSLAPQGTYEQYFGPGTRLTVT.

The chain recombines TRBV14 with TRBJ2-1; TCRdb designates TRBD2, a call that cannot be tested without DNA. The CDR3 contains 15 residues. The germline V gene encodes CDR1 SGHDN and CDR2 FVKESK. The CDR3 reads CASSQGWASPSEQFF.

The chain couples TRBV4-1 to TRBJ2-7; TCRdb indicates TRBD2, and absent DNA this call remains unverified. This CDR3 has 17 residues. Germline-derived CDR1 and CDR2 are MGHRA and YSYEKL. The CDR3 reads CASSQENGLAGVDEQYF.

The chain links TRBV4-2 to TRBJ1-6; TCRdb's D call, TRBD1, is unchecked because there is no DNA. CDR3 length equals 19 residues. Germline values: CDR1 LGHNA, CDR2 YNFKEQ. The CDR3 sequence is CASSHSGGGVSSYNSPLHF.

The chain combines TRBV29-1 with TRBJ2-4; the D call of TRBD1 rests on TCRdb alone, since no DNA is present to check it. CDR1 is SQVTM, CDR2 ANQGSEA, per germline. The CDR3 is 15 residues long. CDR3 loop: CSVGLHGTVKNIQYF.

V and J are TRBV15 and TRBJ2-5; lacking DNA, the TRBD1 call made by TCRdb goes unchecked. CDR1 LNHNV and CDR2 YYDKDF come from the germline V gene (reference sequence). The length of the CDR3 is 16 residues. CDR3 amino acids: CATSRPGQGAGETQYF.